These T cell receptor beta chains were read from a single sample in a study of T cell responses to AZD1222 COVID-19 vaccine. The protocol was immunoSEQ multiplex PCR, while the TCRdb copy is restricted to in-frame clones and leaves out a portion. The top ten clones hold less than 1.2% of a sample with approximately 200,000 clones, approximately 93% of them seen once. This specimen was peripheral blood, taken 28 days after the second AZD1222 dose. The receptor set was obtained from an adult who received the AZD1222 COVID-19 vaccine. CDR3s leave out the opening cysteine and the closing phenylalanine or tryptophan. Fields, in order: J gene, V gene, CDR3 protein.

>TRBJ2-4|TRBV2
ASSEGEGRGFAKNIQY
>TRBJ1-2|TRBV5-4
ASSLGDKYYGYT
>TRBJ1-5|TRBV2
ASRGQHNQPQH
>TRBJ1-6|TRBV10-3
AISEGGNSPLH
>TRBJ1-1|TRBV10-3
AISEGDGAF
>TRBJ2-5|TRBV11-2
ASSLVAGGKETQY
>TRBJ1-1|TRBV19
ASSIIGSLAYENTEAF
>TRBJ1-2|TRBV28
ASRKGSRNYGYT
>TRBJ2-7|TRBV11-2
ASSGQGALLLYEQY
>TRBJ1-1|TRBV12-3/TRBV12-4
ASGWGVTEAF
>TRBJ2-2|TRBV6-1
ASSEGARSTGELF
>TRBJ1-1|TRBV5-5
ASSWSGTGNTEAF
>TRBJ1-1|TRBV2
ASLAVTMNTEAF
>TRBJ2-7|TRBV5-6
ASSGTGTGAPYEQY
>TRBJ2-2|TRBV7-9
ASSSRDSSPLGGELF
>TRBJ1-5|TRBV5-6
ASSLGQGPLNQPQH
>TRBJ1-5|TRBV12-3/TRBV12-4
ASSLGTGPPQH
>TRBJ1-1|TRBV5-1
ASSQSAKNTEAF
>TRBJ2-3|TRBV28
ASSSGGSTDTQY
>TRBJ1-1|TRBV25-1
ASSELNTGTANTEAF
>TRBJ1-1|TRBV5-1
ASSLTGVTEAF
>TRBJ1-2|TRBV14
ASSQGNAGNVGYT
>TRBJ2-7|TRBV9
ASSVGGTGNSEQY
>TRBJ1-5|TRBV6-4
ASSDQHGGLRQPQH
>TRBJ1-6|TRBV5-1
ASSSALRGSLH
>TRBJ1-4|TRBV7-9
ASSPGTGGEEKLF
>TRBJ1-3|TRBV9
ASSGSYRDRAGNTIY
>TRBJ1-2|TRBV7-2
ASSSQGSGYT
>TRBJ1-5|TRBV6-2/TRBV6-3
ASSSDRDRGFGAQH
>TRBJ1-5|TRBV12-3/TRBV12-4
ASSLHGQPQH
>TRBJ1-5|TRBV2
ASSREKFNQPQH
>TRBJ2-3|TRBV4-3
ASSRGERGGFTDTQY
>TRBJ1-1|TRBV6-1
ASSFGASNTEAF
>TRBJ2-3|TRBV7-3
ASSPTGTGTDTQY
>TRBJ1-1|TRBV5-4
ASRGQGNRYTEAF
>TRBJ1-2|TRBV6-5
ASSYSGGANYGYT
>TRBJ1-3|TRBV7-9
ASSLRDRGNNTIY
>TRBJ2-1|TRBV7-3
ASSLRGGTYNEQF
>TRBJ1-1|TRBV2
ASTGNRAGGTEAF
>TRBJ2-7|TRBV4-2
ASSQRARQANYEQY
>TRBJ2-1|TRBV7-3
ASSFGQGLYNEQF
>TRBJ1-2|TRBV7-2
ASSLTGGAGGNYGYT
>TRBJ2-1|TRBV2
ASRSGGTEQF
>TRBJ2-1|TRBV7-2
ASSLDQGSYNEQF
>TRBJ2-1|TRBV2
ASTQPGQGLNEQF
>TRBJ1-2|TRBV5-1
ASSNSLVDGYT